The 27 T cell receptor beta chains in this list originate from one sample, sequenced in a study of blood T cell repertoires in COVID-19. Only in-frame clones appear in the TCRdb table, and some are missing; sequencing was by immunoSEQ multiplex PCR. The table has some 130,000 clones, 70% to 90% seen once; the top ten hold approximately 10%. Specimen: peripheral blood. These receptors all come from a man aged 45-65 years with acute or convalescent COVID-19.

The chain links TRBV9 to TRBJ1-1, with a weak D call TRBD1 (5 bases). V lost 3 bases, J lost 2 bases, and 11 bases lay in between. CDR3 length: 14 amino acids. Germline-derived CDR1 and CDR2 are SGDLS and YYNGEE. The CDR3 spells CASSGTSGNTEAFF. In DNA, the CDR3 is TGTGCCAGCAGCGGGACATCCGGTAACACTGAAGCTTTCTTT. Full variable domain (outside the CDR3, taken from reference TRBV9 and TRBJ1-1): DSGVTQTPKHLITATGQRVTLRCSPRSGDLSVYWYQQSLDQGLQFLIQYYNGEERAKGNILERFSAQQFPDLHSELNLSSLELGDSALYFCASSGTSGNTEAFFGQGTRLTVV.

The chain carries TRBV29-1 and TRBJ1-1; maybe TRBD1 (6 bases). V was clipped by 4 bases and J by 2 bases, with 11 bases between them. This CDR3 is 13 amino acids long. CDR1 SQVTM and CDR2 ANQGSEA come from the germline V gene. As DNA, the CDR3 is TGCAGCGTTGGCTCGGGACAAAACACTGAAGCTTTCTTT. It is translated as CSVGSGQNTEAFF.

This chain uses TRBV7-2 with TRBJ1-1, with 7 bases identical to TRBD1. Trimming cost V 4 bases and J 0 bases; bases outside gene matches: 8. The CDR3 is made up of 16 amino acids. The germline gives CDR1 SGHTA, CDR2 FQGNSA. CDR3 DNA: TGTGCCAGCAGCTCAGAGGGACAGCTTTTGAACACTGAAGCTTTCTTT. It yields the protein CASSSEGQLLNTEAFF.

The rearrangement links TRBV7-2 to TRBJ1-1, with D possibly matching TRBD1 (6 bases). The germline V gene has CDR1 SGHTA and CDR2 FQGNSA. The CDR3 consists of 14 residues. V dropped 3 bases and J dropped 2 bases, with 10 bases sitting between them. The CDR3 region is CASSFSRGNTEAFF. The CDR3 region has the DNA TGTGCCAGCAGCTTCAGCAGGGGAAACACTGAAGCTTTCTTT. The full variable domain, its missing parts supplied by reference TRBV7-2 and TRBJ1-1, is GAGVSQSPSNKVTEKGKDVELRCDPISGHTALYWYRQSLGQGLEFLIYFQGNSAPDKSGLPSDRFSAERTGGSVSTLTIQRTQQEDSAVYLCASSFSRGNTEAFFGQGTRLTVV.

CDR3 region: CASSYDRNGNTIYF. CDR3 bases: TGTGCCAGCAGTTACGACAGAAATGGAAACACCATATATTTT. The chain employs TRBV6-5 and TRBJ1-3; D is perhaps TRBD1 (5 bases). Germline V CDR1 and CDR2: MNHEY, SVGAGI. The CDR3 sequence is 14 residues long. V shed 2 bases and J shed 3 bases, with 8 bases lying between them.

The CDR3 sequence is CASSIGLFTDTQYF. The DNA of the CDR3 is TGTGCCAGTAGTATAGGGCTTTTCACAGATACGCAGTATTTT. This rearrangement joins TRBV19 to TRBJ2-3; D gene unclear. The CDR3 has 14 amino acids. Germline V gene lookup returns CDR1 LNHDA and CDR2 SQIVND (reference sequence). The ends were cut back, 1 base at V and 2 bases at J, with 7 bases in the middle.

To note about this clone: As the CDR3 is not closed by the conserved phenylalanine or tryptophan, this likely results from a read error. It is unclear where the CDR3 begins or ends on the DNA, so no DNA is shown, and the CDR3 is as TCRdb lists it. V usage is TRBV10-2 and J usage is TRBJ1-1; the tabulated D call, TRBD1, remains unverified against the DNA. The length of the CDR3 is 13 amino acids, counting both ends. The germline V gene has CDR1 WSHSY and CDR2 SAAADI. Here the CDR3 reads CASSESTGGPAEL.

This clone was seen only a few times. The CDR3 sequence: CASSLRGIRNEQYF. For the CDR3, the DNA is TGCGCCAGCAGCTTGAGAGGAATTAGGAACGAGCAGTACTTC. The chain carries TRBV5-1 and TRBJ2-7; D ambiguous. CDR1 SGHRS and CDR2 YFSETQ come from the germline V gene. The CDR3 has 14 residues. Trimming stripped 1 base from V and 5 bases from J, with 13 bases between.

V usage is TRBV7-9 and J usage is TRBJ1-2, with 8 positions matching TRBD1. The CDR3 totals 13 residues. V dropped 5 bases and J dropped 8; count of bases not matched to a gene: 7. CDR1 and CDR2 (germline): SEHNR, FQNEAQ (reference sequence). CDR3 sequence reads: CASSHTDRAGYTF. In DNA, the CDR3 is TGTGCCAGCAGCCATACGGACAGGGCCGGCTACACCTTC.

The chain is built from TRBV6-5 and TRBJ1-3; D remains ambiguous. The CDR3 is 16 residues long. V lost 2 bases and J 0 bases, leaving 11 bases between the germline ends. CDR1 is MNHEY, CDR2 SVGAGI, per germline. Here the CDR3 DNA reads TGTGCCAGCAGTTACAGCGGAATTAGCTCTGGAAACACCATATATTTT. Amino acid sequence: CASSYSGISSGNTIYF.

The chain joins TRBV7-6 to TRBJ2-2; D remains unclear. V dropped 2 bases and J dropped 4 bases, with 11 bases sitting between them. Per germline, CDR1 SGHVS and CDR2 FNYEAQ. The CDR3 totals 15 residues. The CDR3 coding sequence is TGTGCCAGCAGCTTAATAGTAAGCTTCACCGGGGAGCTGTTTTTT. It translates to CASSLIVSFTGELFF.

The chain has TRBV3-1 (or the pseudogene TRBV3-2) and TRBJ1-5; TRBD1 aligns across 9 bases. CDR3 length: 14 residues. CDR1 is LGHDT and CDR2 is YNNKEL in the germline V gene (reference sequence). With V trimmed by 4 bases and J by 6 bases, 4 bases remained unmatched. For the CDR3, the DNA is TGTGCCAGCAGCCTGGGACAGGGCTTTCAGCCCCAGCATTTT. Its protein is CASSLGQGFQPQHF.

This clone appeared a single time. J is TRBJ2-1 and V is TRBV19; 9 positions match TRBD1. J lost 8 bases, V lost 8 bases, and 10 bases had no gene match. Germline CDR1 and CDR2: LNHDA and SQIVND (reference sequence). The CDR3 runs 14 residues. CDR3 coding DNA: TGTGCCAGTGCTAAAAGGGACAGGGACGATGAGCAGTTCTTC. It specifies CASAKRDRDDEQFF.

The chain is built from TRBV4-1 and TRBJ1-5; the D gene is possibly TRBD1 (6 bases). V lost 2 bases to trimming and J lost 3 bases, with 14 bases between them. This CDR3 comprises 16 residues. CDR1 MGHRA and CDR2 YSYEKL come from the germline V gene. CDR3 sequence: CASSQIGGGNNQPQHF. The CDR3 coding sequence is TGCGCCAGCAGCCAAATAGGGGGGGGAAACAATCAGCCCCAGCATTTT.

This clone was seen once. The V gene is TRBV20-1, the J gene TRBJ1-1; no definite D call. The length of the CDR3 is 11 residues. V dropped 5 bases and J dropped 3 bases, with 7 bases sitting between them. CDR1 is DFQATT and CDR2 is SNEGSKA in the germline V gene (reference sequence). This CDR3 reads CSAGRYTEAFF. CDR3 coding DNA: TGCAGTGCTGGTCGGTACACTGAAGCTTTCTTT.

This chain joins TRBV3-1 (or the pseudogene TRBV3-2) and TRBJ1-2, with D possibly TRBD1 on 5 matching bases. This CDR3 is 14 amino acids long. V was clipped by 1 base and J by 4 bases, with 10 bases between them. Germline CDR1 reads LGHDT; CDR2 reads YNNKEL (reference sequence). DNA of the CDR3: TGTGCCAGCAGCCAAGGCACAGGAACCTATGGCTACACCTTC. It is translated as CASSQGTGTYGYTF.

The V and J genes are TRBV5-6 and TRBJ1-5, with 7 bases matching TRBD1. Losses at the gene ends were 1 base for V and 3 bases for J; bases not matched to a gene: 13. The CDR3 has 18 residues. Germline V gene lookup returns CDR1 SGHDT and CDR2 YYEEEE. DNA of the CDR3: TGTGCCAGCAGCTTGAGGGGAGGTGGGACAGCTAACAATCAGCCCCAGCATTTT. Protein product: CASSLRGGGTANNQPQHF.

This chain uses TRBV5-1 with TRBJ1-2; D uncertain. The germline CDR1 and CDR2 sequences are SGHRS and YFSETQ. Trimming removed 0 bases from V and 6 bases from J, with 15 bases in between. This CDR3 contains 15 residues. The CDR3 DNA reads TGCGCCAGCAGCTTGGTGGTGAATCCGGTTCATGGCTACACCTTC. This encodes CASSLVVNPVHGYTF.

The chain joins TRBV6-5 to TRBJ1-2; D not resolved. CDR1 and CDR2 (germline): MNHEY, SVGAGI. This CDR3 is 14 amino acids long. Deletions cut 3 bases from V and 4 bases from J, with 12 bases between. Here the CDR3 reads CASSYSRDTYGYTF. The DNA of the CDR3 is TGTGCCAGCAGTTATTCCCGGGATACCTATGGCTACACCTTC.

The chain recombines TRBV6-5 with TRBJ1-1; D gene uncertain. V was shortened by 4 bases and J by 1 base, with 10 bases between the two germline ends. The CDR3 is 14 amino acids. Per the germline V gene, CDR1 is MNHEY and CDR2 is SVGAGI. The CDR3 sequence is CASSSPGKNTEAFF. The CDR3 DNA sequence: TGTGCCAGCAGTTCCCCCGGGAAGAACACTGAAGCTTTCTTT.

V usage is TRBV19 and J usage is TRBJ1-2; 11 bases agree with TRBD1. The J segment lost 3 bases and the V segment lost 7 bases, leaving 16 bases of the junction unmatched. CDR1 is LNHDA, CDR2 SQIVND, per germline (reference sequence). The CDR3 extends over 18 amino acids. Here the CDR3 reads CASNAGQGAWRFHYGYTF. The CDR3 region has the DNA TGTGCCAGTAACGCCGGACAGGGGGCTTGGAGGTTTCACTATGGCTACACCTTC.

This chain links TRBV5-4 with TRBJ2-3; 10 bases fit TRBD1. The junction had 9 bases not matched to a gene; V was cut back by 2 bases and J by 3 bases. The CDR3 consists of 17 residues. The germline V gene has CDR1 SGHNT and CDR2 YYREEE (reference sequence). CDR3 amino acids: CASSFTGTGVRTDTQYF. The CDR3 region has the DNA TGTGCCAGCAGCTTTACCGGGACAGGGGTGAGGACAGATACGCAGTATTTT.

This clone was detected once. This sequence joins TRBV11-1 and TRBJ2-1; D remains ambiguous. The CDR3 spans 13 residues. V shed 1 base and J shed 5 bases, with 6 bases lying between them. Germline lookup yields CDR1 SGHAT and CDR2 FQDESV (reference sequence). The CDR3 DNA reads as TGTGCCAGCAGCTTAGGGCGGCACAATGAGCAGTTCTTC. Residues: CASSLGRHNEQFF. The full variable domain, completed using reference TRBV11-1 and TRBJ2-1, is EAEVAQSPRYKITEKSQAVAFWCDPISGHATLYWYRQILGQGPELLVQFQDESVVDDSQLPKDRFSAERLKGVDSTLKIQPAELGDSAMYLCASSLGRHNEQFFGPGTRLTVL.

V is TRBV9 and J is TRBJ2-7; D unresolved. This CDR3 contains 14 residues. Looked up from germline, CDR1 is SGDLS and CDR2 is YYNGEE. Trimming shortened V by 0 bases and J by 0 bases, and 7 bases separated the two germline ends. DNA for the CDR3: TGTGCCAGCAGCGTAGCTACCCTCTCCTACGAGCAGTACTTC. It encodes CASSVATLSYEQYF.

The chain carries TRBV27 and TRBJ1-1; TRBD1 agrees at 9 bases. J lost 3 bases, V lost 8 bases, and 4 bases had no gene match. CDR1 and CDR2 from the germline V gene are MNHEY and SMNVEV (reference sequence). The CDR3 covers 13 residues. CDR3 in amino acids: CASYRGRHTEAFF. As DNA, the CDR3 is TGTGCCAGCTACAGGGGGCGTCACACTGAAGCTTTCTTT.

The chain couples TRBV18 to TRBJ1-2, with TRBD1 as a possible D gene (6 bases). CDR1 is KGHSH and CDR2 is LQKENI in the germline V gene. Deletions cut 2 bases from V and 9 bases from J, with 7 bases between. The CDR3 totals 11 residues. The CDR3 region is CASSPRDSYTF. CDR3 sequence (DNA): TGTGCCAGCTCACCAAGGGACAGCTACACCTTC.

This sequence joins TRBV5-5 and TRBJ2-7; maybe TRBD1 (6 bases). V was shortened by 4 bases and J by 3 bases, with 14 bases between the two germline ends. Germline CDR1 reads SGHKS; CDR2 reads YYEKEE (reference sequence). The CDR3 contains 14 residues. The DNA for the CDR3 is TGTGCCAGCAGCCCGGAAGGGACAAGCTACGAGCAGTACTTC. This sequence encodes CASSPEGTSYEQYF.